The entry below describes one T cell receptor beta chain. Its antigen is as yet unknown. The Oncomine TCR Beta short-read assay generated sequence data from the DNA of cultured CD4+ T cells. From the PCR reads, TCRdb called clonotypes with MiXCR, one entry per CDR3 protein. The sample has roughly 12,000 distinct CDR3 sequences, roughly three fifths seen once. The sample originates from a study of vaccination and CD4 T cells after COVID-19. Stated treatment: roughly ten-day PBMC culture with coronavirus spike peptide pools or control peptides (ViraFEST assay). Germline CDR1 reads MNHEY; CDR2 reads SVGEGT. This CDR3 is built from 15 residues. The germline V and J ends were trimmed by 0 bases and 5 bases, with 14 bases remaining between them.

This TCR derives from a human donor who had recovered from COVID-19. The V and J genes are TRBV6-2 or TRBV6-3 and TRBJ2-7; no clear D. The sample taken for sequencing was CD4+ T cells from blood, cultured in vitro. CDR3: CASSYSFISLHEQYF. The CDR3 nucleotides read TGTGCCAGCAGTTACTCGTTTATCTCTCTCCACGAGCAGTACTTC.